This T cell receptor (beta chain) was found in a study of T-cell memory formation after mild COVID-19 (dated by TCRdb to the early 2020s). About the study as a whole: TCR sequence clusters from the two donors were largely donor specific. The cohort comprised two young, previously healthy adult volunteers, one female and one male. In two donors, T-cell clones that expanded and contracted after mild COVID-19 were followed by sequencing TCRalpha and TCRbeta repertoires longitudinally. The paper's findings and limits, for the study overall: Balanced CD4/CD8 phenotypes were observed for clones contracting from day 15 to 85, whereas a bias towards CD4+ was observed for a second wave of clones expanding from day 15 to 37. SARS-CoV-2 specificity of the second-wave clones peaking on day 37 was not confirmed. Some responding clones were detected in pre-infection memory, which suggested that pre-existing cross-reactive memory T cells had joined the SARS-CoV-2 response. Contracting CD4+ clones appeared mostly in the CM and EM memory subsets, whereas CD8+ clones were enriched in EMRA. The study included only a couple of mild cases, and larger cohorts that include severe cases with pre-infection samples were judged to be necessary.

The instrument was an Illumina NovaSeq 6000. Using 5'RACE with constant-segment primers, TCRalpha and TCRbeta cDNA libraries were constructed, with sample barcodes and unique molecular identifiers added in the process. Trizol reagent was used to extract RNA from every sample. Library amplification was performed in two PCR steps, and a second sample barcode and Illumina TruSeq adapters were introduced in the second step. The libraries were sequenced on an Illumina NovaSeq using 2 x 150 bp paired-end reads. In the source study's methods: With migec v1.2.7, reads were demultiplexed and then collapsed into UMI-guided consensus sequences. Using mixcr v2.1.11, UMI consensuses were aligned to TRA and TRB V and J templates and then assembled into clonotypes. A clonotype was counted as expanded or contracted only if both edgeR and NoisET called the change significant, with noise models trained on biological replicates. For edgeR calls, the cutoffs were a false discovery rate-adjusted p below 0.01 and a log2 fold-change threshold of 1. As an exploratory analysis of dynamics, max-normalized trajectories of the 1000 most abundant clonotypes were examined by PCA with hierarchical clustering. Each responding clone was given a CD4 or CD8 phenotype based on the CD4+ and CD8+ repertoires, which had been sequenced separately. TCRdb applied fastp at Q25 and MiXCR to the public reads, then kept only in-frame beta chains. Rows merge per CDR3 protein into single entries with the most common DNA and genes. TCRdb's processing, not the authors', yielded these V and J calls. For this sample there are 75,000 to 95,000 distinct CDR3 sequences; about an eighth appear just once. The ten most abundant clones make up about 26% of the sample.

Turning to this clonotype: Its antigen is unknown. The input lacks base qualities; no much larger clone sits a single base away.

CDR1 and CDR2 are drawn from the germline V gene (reference sequence): DFQATT, SNEGSKA. The CDR3 runs 12 residues from the cysteine to the phenylalanine. Here the CDR3 DNA is all that survives: 36 bases in frame from base 1. The junction shows trimming of 6 bases on V and 1 base on J, plus 10 bases between the germline ends. Ficoll-Paque density gradient centrifugation was used to isolate PBMCs. The receptor was derived from an adult woman who had mild COVID-19 (a few samples of this study predate the infection). The sample titles of this study are shuffled in the database, so cell type and time point are left out; the donor was told from shared clones. The sequenced sample consisted of PBMCs or a T cell subset sorted from them (not recorded which). Recombination connected TRBV20-1 to TRBJ2-7; too little of a D gene remains to name it. The DNA is TGCAGTGCCCCCACAGCTTCCTACGAGCAGTACTTC. This yields the protein CSAPTASYEQYF.